Listed below are T cell receptor beta chains from one sample, sequenced in a study of T-cell memory formation after mild COVID-19. TCRdb redid the calling of the 5' RACE reads with MiXCR, one entry per CDR3 protein. Counted here are almost 550,000 distinct CDR3 sequences, over 20% occurring once; the ten biggest clones make up approximately 12%. Sequenced material: PBMCs or a T cell subset sorted from them (not recorded which). These receptors originate from an adult woman who had mild COVID-19 (a few samples of this study predate the infection). Cell type and time point are not known. CDR3s include the opening cysteine and the closing phenylalanine or tryptophan. A D gene is named only where the DNA matches it firmly. Part of the rows lack a size; the others show once, few, many or a class for expanded clones.

TRBJ2-5 TRBD2 TRBV5-1 NA TGCGCCAGCAGCTTGTCTACGACTAGCCCGGAGACCCAGTACTTC CASSLSTTSPETQYF
TRBJ1-1 NA TRBV20-1 few TGCAGTGCTAGAGAGTGGGGGGGGAACACTGAAGCTTTCTTT CSAREWGGNTEAFF
TRBJ2-3 NA TRBV7-3 many TGTGCCAGCAACAATGGAGGGGCGGATACGCAGTATTTT CASNNGGADTQYF
TRBJ2-5 NA TRBV9 NA TGTGCCAGCAGCGTATACTCGGGAACAGGTCAAGAGACCCAGTACTTC CASSVYSGTGQETQYF
TRBJ1-6 TRBD1 TRBV20-1 NA TGCAGTGCTCCCGACAGGGCGGGATCACCCCTCCACTTT CSAPDRAGSPLHF
TRBJ2-3 NA TRBV6-5 NA TGTGCCAGCAGACTGAATCCGATAGTAGTGGATACGCAGTATTTT CASRLNPIVVDTQYF
TRBJ1-5 NA TRBV20-1 NA TGCAGTGCCCTACCTTCCGGGGTCTATAGCAATCAGCCCCAGCATTTT CSALPSGVYSNQPQHF
TRBJ2-3 NA TRBV4-1 NA TGCGCCAGCAGCCAAGAGGACCAGTGGACAGATACGCAGTATTTT CASSQEDQWTDTQYF
TRBJ2-3 NA TRBV4-1 NA TGCGCCAGCAGCCCGGGACACAGCACAGATACGCAGTATTTT CASSPGHSTDTQYF
TRBJ1-1 NA TRBV7-8 few TGTGCCAGCAGCTTATTTAGTTGGCAGGGTGACACTGAAGCTTTCTTT CASSLFSWQGDTEAFF
TRBJ1-2 NA TRBV12-3/TRBV12-4 few TGTGCCAGCAGTTTAGTAGCAGGGGTCTATGGCTACACCTTC CASSLVAGVYGYTF
TRBJ2-2 NA TRBV3-1 few TGTGCCAGCAGCCCTGACGGCGGACCCAACACCGGGGAGCTGTTTTTT CASSPDGGPNTGELFF
TRBJ2-1 NA TRBV20-1 few TGCAGTGCCTCCCTGTCAGCTTCTGAGCAGTTCTTC CSASLSASEQFF
TRBJ2-1 NA TRBV6-1 few TGTGCCAGCAGTGCGGCTAGCGAGAGCTACAATGAGCAGTTCTTC CASSAASESYNEQFF
TRBJ2-1 TRBD2 TRBV5-1 NA TGCGCCAGCAGCCGATATGGGGGGCCATTGTATTTGGCGGGAGGGCCGTCTGATGAGCAGTTCTTC CASSRYGGPLYLAGGPSDEQFF
TRBJ1-2 TRBD1 TRBV14 NA TGTGCCAGCAGCCGAGGGGGCCGTTATGGCTACACCTTC CASSRGGRYGYTF
TRBJ2-5 NA TRBV12-3/TRBV12-4 few TGTGCCAGCAGTTTGCAAGAGTCCCAGTACTTC CASSLQESQYF
TRBJ2-1 NA TRBV7-8 few TGTGCCAGCAGCTCGGGACCTAGATTAGCGTTCTTC CASSSGPRLAFF
TRBJ2-3 TRBD2 TRBV15 NA TGTGCCACCAGTGGGCTAGCGGTGATCACAGATACGCAGTATTTT CATSGLAVITDTQYF
TRBJ1-1 TRBD1 TRBV7-3 few TGTGCCAGCAGCCGGGGACAGTCGAGCACTGAAGCTTTCTTT CASSRGQSSTEAFF
TRBJ1-4 NA TRBV20-1 few TGCAGTGAGAGGGGCCTTAATGAAAAACTGTTTTTT CSERGLNEKLFF
TRBJ2-2 NA TRBV7-9 NA TGTGCCAGCAGCTGGGGTTCCGGGGAGCTGTTTTTT CASSWGSGELFF
TRBJ2-2 NA TRBV5-1 many TGCGCCAGCAGCGACCGAGGGGTTTCCGGGGAGCTGTTTTTT CASSDRGVSGELFF
TRBJ1-2 NA TRBV12-3/TRBV12-4 NA TGTGCCAGCACAGTTACAGGTGGCTTCGTCGTTGGCTACACCTTC CASTVTGGFVVGYTF
TRBJ2-1 TRBD2 TRBV6-2/TRBV6-3 few TGTGCCAGCAGCAAGGGGACTAGCGGGAGGGGCCACAGCTTC CASSKGTSGRGHSF
TRBJ2-5 TRBD2 TRBV18 NA TGTGCCAGCTCACCTGGAGTGGGAGGGCAAGAGACCCAGTACTTC CASSPGVGGQETQYF
TRBJ1-2 NA TRBV5-6 NA TGTGCCAGCAGATCTACAGGGTACTATGGCTACACCTTC CASRSTGYYGYTF
TRBJ2-2 NA TRBV20-1 few TGCAGTGCCATCAGGGAGTTTCCGAACACCGGGGAGCTGTTTTTT CSAIREFPNTGELFF
TRBJ2-7 TRBD1 TRBV7-9 NA TGTGCCAGCAGCTTTCTGTCGGGACAGGGCGCCGAGCAGTACTTC CASSFLSGQGAEQYF
TRBJ2-1 TRBD2 TRBV29-1 NA TGCAGCCTACTAGCGGGGGGCGGGAATGAGCAGTTCTTC CSLLAGGGNEQFF
TRBJ2-7 NA TRBV7-2 few TGTGCCAGCAGCTTATATCGGGGACGGAGCGAGCAGTACTTC CASSLYRGRSEQYF
TRBJ2-1 TRBD2 TRBV29-1 NA TGCAGCGTTGCCGCTAGCGGGAGGGAAAATGAGCAGTTCTTC CSVAASGRENEQFF
TRBJ2-2 TRBD2 TRBV30 NA TGTGCCTGGAGTGTTACTAGCGGCACCGGGGAGCTGTTTTTT CAWSVTSGTGELFF
TRBJ2-7 NA TRBV3-1 NA TGTGCCAGCAGTCAAATATTCGCCGAGCAGTACTTC CASSQIFAEQYF
TRBJ1-1 NA TRBV27 NA TGTGCCAGCAGTTTCGGGTGGAACACTGAAGCTTTCTTT CASSFGWNTEAFF
TRBJ1-1 NA TRBV6-5 few TGTGCCAGCATCTCGGGACGGATGAACACTGAAGCTTTCTTT CASISGRMNTEAFF
TRBJ2-1 NA TRBV9 few TGTGCCAGCAGCCTAACTACTGAGCAGTTCTTC CASSLTTEQFF
TRBJ2-7 NA TRBV7-9 NA TGTGCCAGCAGCTTACAACAGAGCTCCTACGAGCAGTACTTC CASSLQQSSYEQYF
TRBJ2-1 NA TRBV4-1 few TGCGCCAGCAGCCAAGATAGGTGGGGAAATGAGCAGTTCTTC CASSQDRWGNEQFF
TRBJ2-7 TRBD2 TRBV12-3/TRBV12-4 NA TGTGCCAGCAGTCCACCCCGGGGGGGCCGAAGCTCCTACGAGCAGTACTTC CASSPPRGGRSSYEQYF